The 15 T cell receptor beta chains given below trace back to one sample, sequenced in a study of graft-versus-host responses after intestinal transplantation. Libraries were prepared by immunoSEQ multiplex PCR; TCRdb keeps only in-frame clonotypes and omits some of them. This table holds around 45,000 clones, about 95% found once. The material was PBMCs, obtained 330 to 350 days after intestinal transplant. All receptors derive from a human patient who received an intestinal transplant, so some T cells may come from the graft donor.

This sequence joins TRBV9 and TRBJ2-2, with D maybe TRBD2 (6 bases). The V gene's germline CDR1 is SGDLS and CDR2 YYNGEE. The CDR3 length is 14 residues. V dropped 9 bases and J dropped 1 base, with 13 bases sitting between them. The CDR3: CATAIGGNTGELFF. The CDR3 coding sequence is TGTGCCACCGCGATCGGGGGGAACACCGGGGAGCTGTTTTTT.

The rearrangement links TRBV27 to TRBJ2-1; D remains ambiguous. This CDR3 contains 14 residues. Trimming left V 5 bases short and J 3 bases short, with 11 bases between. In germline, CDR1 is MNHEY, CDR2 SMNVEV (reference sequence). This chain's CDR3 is CASSPRTFYNEQFF. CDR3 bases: TGTGCCAGCAGTCCACGGACCTTCTACAATGAGCAGTTCTTC.

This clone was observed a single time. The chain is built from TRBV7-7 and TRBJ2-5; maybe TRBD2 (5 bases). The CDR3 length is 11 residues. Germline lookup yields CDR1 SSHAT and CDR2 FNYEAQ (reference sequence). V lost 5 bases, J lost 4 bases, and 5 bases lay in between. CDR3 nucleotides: TGTGCCAGCAGCGAGGGAGAGACCCAGTACTTC. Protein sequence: CASSEGETQYF.

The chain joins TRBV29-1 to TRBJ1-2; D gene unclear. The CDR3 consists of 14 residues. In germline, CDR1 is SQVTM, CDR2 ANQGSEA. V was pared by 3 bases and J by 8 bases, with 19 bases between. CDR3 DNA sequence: TGCAGCGTTGACTGGTCAGCTACCCGACGCGGCTACACCTTC. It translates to CSVDWSATRRGYTF.

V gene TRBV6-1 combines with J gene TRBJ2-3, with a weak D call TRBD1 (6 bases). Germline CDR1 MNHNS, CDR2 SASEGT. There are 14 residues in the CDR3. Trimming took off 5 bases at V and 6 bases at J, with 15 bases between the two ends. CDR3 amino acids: CASSRAGERDTQYF. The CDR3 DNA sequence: TGTGCCAGCAGTAGGGCAGGGGAGAGGGATACGCAGTATTTT.

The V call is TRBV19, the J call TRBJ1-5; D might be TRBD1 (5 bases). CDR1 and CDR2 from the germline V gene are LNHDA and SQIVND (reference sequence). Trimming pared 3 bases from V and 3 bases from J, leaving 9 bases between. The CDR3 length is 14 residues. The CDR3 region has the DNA TGTGCCAGTAGTATCGGGGACTTCAATCAGCCCCAGCATTTT. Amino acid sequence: CASSIGDFNQPQHF.

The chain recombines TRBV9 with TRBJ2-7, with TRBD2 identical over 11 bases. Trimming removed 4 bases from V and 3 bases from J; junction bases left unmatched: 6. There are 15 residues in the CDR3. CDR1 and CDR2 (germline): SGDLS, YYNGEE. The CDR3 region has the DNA TGTGCCAGCAGCCCGGGACTAGCGGTATTCTACGAGCAGTACTTC. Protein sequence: CASSPGLAVFYEQYF.

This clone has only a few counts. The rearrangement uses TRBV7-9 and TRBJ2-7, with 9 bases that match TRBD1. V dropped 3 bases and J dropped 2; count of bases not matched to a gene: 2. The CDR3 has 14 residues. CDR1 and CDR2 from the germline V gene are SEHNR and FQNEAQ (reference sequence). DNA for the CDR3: TGTGCCAGCAGCTTTGGGACAGGGACCTACGAGCAGTACTTC. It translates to CASSFGTGTYEQYF.

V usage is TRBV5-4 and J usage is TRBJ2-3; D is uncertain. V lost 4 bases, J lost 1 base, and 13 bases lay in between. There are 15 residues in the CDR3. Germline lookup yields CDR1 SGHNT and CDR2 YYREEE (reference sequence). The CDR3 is CASSQLTLRTDTQYF. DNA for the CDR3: TGTGCCAGCAGCCAATTGACCCTGCGCACAGATACGCAGTATTTT.

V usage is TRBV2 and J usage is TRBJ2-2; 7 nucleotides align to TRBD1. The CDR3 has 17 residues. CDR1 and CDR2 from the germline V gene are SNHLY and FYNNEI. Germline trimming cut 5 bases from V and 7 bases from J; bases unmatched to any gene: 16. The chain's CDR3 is CASSLYDRDVGSGELFF. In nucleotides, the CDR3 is TGTGCCAGCAGTCTTTACGACAGGGACGTGGGGAGCGGGGAGCTGTTTTTT.

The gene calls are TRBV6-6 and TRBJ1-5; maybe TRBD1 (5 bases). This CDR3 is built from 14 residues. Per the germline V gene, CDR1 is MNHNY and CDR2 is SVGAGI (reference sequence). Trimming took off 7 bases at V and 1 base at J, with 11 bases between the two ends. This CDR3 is CASNAGRSNQPQHF. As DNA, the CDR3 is TGTGCCAGCAATGCAGGGAGGAGCAATCAGCCCCAGCATTTT.

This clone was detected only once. Here the CDR3 reads CASTKRDRVYNEQFF. The CDR3 DNA reads as TGTGCCAGCACCAAGAGGGACAGGGTCTACAATGAGCAGTTCTTC. The rearrangement links TRBV21-1 to TRBJ2-1; TRBD1, the table's D call, lacks a check against the DNA. TRBV21-1 counts as a pseudogene. The CDR3 length is 15 residues.

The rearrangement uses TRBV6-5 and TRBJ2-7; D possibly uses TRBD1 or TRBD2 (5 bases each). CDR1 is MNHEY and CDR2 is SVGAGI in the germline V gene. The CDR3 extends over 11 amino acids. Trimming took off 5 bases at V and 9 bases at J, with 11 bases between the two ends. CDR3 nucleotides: TGTGCCAGCAGTACGGGACCCTCGCAGTACTTC. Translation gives CASSTGPSQYF.

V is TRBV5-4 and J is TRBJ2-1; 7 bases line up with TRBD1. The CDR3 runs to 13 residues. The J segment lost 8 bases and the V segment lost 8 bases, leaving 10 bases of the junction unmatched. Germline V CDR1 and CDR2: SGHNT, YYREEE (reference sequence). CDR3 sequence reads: CASQGQGVDEQFF. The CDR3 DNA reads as TGTGCCAGTCAAGGGCAGGGGGTGGATGAGCAGTTCTTC.

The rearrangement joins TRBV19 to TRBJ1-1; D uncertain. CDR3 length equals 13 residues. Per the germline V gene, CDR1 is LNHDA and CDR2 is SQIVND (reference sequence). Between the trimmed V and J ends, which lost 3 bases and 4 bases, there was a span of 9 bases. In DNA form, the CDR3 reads TGTGCCAGTAGTATCCGGGAGTTCACTGAAGCTTTCTTT. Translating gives CASSIREFTEAFF.